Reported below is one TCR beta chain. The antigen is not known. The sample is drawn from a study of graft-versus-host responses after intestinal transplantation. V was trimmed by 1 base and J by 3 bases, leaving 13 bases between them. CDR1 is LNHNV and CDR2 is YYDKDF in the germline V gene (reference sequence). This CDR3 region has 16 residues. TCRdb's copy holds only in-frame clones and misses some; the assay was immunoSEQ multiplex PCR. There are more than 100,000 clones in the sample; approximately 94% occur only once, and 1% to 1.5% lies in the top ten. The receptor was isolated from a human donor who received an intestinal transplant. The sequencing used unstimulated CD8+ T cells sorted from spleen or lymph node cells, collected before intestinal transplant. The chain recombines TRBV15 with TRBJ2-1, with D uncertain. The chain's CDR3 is CATSRVEQPLYNEQFF. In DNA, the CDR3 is TGTGCCACCAGCAGAGTTGAACAGCCGCTCTACAATGAGCAGTTCTTC.